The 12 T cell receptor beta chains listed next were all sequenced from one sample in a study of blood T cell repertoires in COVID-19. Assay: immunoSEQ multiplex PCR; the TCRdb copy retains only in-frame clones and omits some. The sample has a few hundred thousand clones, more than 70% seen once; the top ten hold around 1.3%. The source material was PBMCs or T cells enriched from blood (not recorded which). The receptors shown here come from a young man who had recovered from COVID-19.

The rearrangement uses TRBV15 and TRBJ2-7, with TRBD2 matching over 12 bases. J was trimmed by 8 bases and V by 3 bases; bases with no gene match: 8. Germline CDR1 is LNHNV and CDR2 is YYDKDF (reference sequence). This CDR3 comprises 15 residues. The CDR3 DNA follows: TGTGCCACCAGCAGTAGACTAGCGGGGGATAGTAAGCAGTACTTC. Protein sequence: CATSSRLAGDSKQYF.

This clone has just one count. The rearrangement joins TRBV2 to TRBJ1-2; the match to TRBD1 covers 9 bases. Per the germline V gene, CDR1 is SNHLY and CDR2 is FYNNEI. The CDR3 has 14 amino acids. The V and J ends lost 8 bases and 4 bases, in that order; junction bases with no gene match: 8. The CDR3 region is CASLTTGGAYGYTF. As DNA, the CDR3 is TGTGCCAGCTTAACTACAGGGGGCGCCTATGGCTACACCTTC.

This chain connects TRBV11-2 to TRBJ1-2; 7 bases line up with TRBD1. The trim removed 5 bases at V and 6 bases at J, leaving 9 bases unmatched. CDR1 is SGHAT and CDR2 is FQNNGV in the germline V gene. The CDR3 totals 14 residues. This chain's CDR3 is CASSAPGQRHGYTF. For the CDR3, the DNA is TGTGCCAGCAGCGCCCCGGGACAGCGACATGGCTACACCTTC.

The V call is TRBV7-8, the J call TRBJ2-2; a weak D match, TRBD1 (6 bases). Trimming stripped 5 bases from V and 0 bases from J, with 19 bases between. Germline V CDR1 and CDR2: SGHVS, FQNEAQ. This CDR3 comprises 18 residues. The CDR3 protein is CASSPHRADRTNTGELFF. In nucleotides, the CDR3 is TGTGCCAGCAGCCCTCACCGCGCCGACAGGACGAACACCGGGGAGCTGTTTTTT.

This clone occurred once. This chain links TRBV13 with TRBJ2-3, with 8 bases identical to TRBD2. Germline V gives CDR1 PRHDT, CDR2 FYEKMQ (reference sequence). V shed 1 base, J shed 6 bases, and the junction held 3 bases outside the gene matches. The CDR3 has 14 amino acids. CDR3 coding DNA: TGTGCCAGCAGCTTAGCGGGGGGGCTGGATACGCAGTATTTT. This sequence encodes CASSLAGGLDTQYF.

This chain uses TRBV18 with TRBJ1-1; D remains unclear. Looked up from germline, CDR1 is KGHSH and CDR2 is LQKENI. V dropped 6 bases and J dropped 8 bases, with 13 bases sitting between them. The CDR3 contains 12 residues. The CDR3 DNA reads TGTGCCAGCTCGCCGATTCCAGGAGAAGCTTTCTTT. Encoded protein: CASSPIPGEAFF.

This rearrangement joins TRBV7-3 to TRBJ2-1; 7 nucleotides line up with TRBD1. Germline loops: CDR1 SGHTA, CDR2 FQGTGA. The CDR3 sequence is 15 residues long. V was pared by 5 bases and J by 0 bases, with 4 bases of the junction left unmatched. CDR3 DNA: TGTGCCAGCAGCCCGTCAGGGGGCTCCTACAATGAGCAGTTCTTC. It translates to CASSPSGGSYNEQFF. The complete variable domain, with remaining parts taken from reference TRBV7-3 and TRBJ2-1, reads GAGVSQTPSNKVTEKGKYVELRCDPISGHTALYWYRQSLGQGPEFLIYFQGTGAADDSGLPNDRFFAVRPEGSVSTLKIQRTERGDSAVYLCASSPSGGSYNEQFFGPGTRLTVL.

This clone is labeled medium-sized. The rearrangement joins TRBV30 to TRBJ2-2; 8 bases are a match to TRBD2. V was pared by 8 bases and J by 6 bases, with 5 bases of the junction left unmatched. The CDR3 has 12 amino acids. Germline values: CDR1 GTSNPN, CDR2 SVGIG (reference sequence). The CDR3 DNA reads TGTGCCCAGGGACTAGGTCCCGGGGAGCTGTTTTTT. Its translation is CAQGLGPGELFF.

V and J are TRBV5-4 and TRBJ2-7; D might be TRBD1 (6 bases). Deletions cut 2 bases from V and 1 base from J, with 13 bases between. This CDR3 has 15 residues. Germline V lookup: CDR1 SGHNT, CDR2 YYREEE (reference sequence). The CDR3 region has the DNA TGTGCCAGCAGCTTACAAGGACAGAGTTCCTACGAGCAGTACTTC. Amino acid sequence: CASSLQGQSSYEQYF.

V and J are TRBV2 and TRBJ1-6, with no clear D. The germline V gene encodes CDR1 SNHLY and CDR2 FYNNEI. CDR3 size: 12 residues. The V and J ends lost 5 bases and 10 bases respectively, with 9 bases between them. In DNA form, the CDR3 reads TGTGCCAGCAGTCCCGGTCAATCACCCCTCCACTTT. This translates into CASSPGQSPLHF.

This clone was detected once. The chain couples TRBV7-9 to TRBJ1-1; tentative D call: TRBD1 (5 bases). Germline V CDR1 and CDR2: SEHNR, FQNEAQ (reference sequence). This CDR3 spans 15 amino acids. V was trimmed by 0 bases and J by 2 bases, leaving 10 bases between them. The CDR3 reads CASSLALGTNTEAFF. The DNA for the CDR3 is TGTGCCAGCAGCTTAGCCCTGGGGACTAACACTGAAGCTTTCTTT.

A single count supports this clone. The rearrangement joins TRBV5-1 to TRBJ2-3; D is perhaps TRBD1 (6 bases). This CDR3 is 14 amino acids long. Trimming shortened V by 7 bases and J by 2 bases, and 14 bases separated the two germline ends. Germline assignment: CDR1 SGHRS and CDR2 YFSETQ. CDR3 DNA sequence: TGCGCCAGCGAACCGACAGGATTCACAGATACGCAGTATTTT. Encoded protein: CASEPTGFTDTQYF. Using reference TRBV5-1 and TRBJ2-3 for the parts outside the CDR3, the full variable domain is KAGVTQTPRYLIKTRGQQVTLSCSPISGHRSVSWYQQTPGQGLQFLFEYFSETQRNKGNFPGRFSGRQFSNSRSEMNVSTLELGDSALYLCASEPTGFTDTQYFGPGTRLTVL.